This T cell receptor beta chain was identified during a study of blood T cell repertoires in COVID-19 (dated by TCRdb to about 2020). Background for the entire study: Collaborator samples came from the United States, Italy and Spain and covered acute and convalescent phases of COVID-19. The material from the prospective study consisted of cDNA or gDNA derived from T cells, B-cell-depleted T cells, or PBMCs. Subjects who had been exposed to COVID-19, were actively infected with it, or had recovered from it provided the deeply sampled blood TCRbeta repertoires that made up the dataset. The repertoires were made available in a free public database intended to serve as a resource for research on the immune response to SARS-CoV-2. The samples were drawn from the first 160 participants of the ongoing ImmuneRACE study and from under 1,500 subjects provided by 6 global collaborators. Nearly every sample came with metadata listing a de-identified subject ID, COVID-19 status, age in years and sex. HLA class I and class II types, where available, came from metadata supplied by the sample provider rather than from assay-based typing. Broad study findings and their caveats: The quantity of clinical and demographic metadata differed by source and by participant and was supplied without curation.

Whole blood was collected in K2EDTA tubes by collaborating institutions according to the institutions' own protocols. For TCRbeta analysis, collaborators shipped samples in one of three forms: frozen whole blood, isolated PBMCs, or DNA extracted from either of those sample types. TCRbeta CDR3 regions were amplified from genomic DNA using the immunoSEQ Assay, a bias-controlled multiplex PCR. In the authors' own workflow: Within the assay, amplification of reference gene primers was used to estimate how many nucleated cells each sample contained. To quantify the absolute abundance of each unique TCRbeta CDR3 rearrangement, sequence reads were collapsed and filtered. Productive Simpson clonality was computed per sample as the square root of Simpson's diversity index over productive rearrangements. In its TCRdb copy, this immuneACCESS table keeps in-frame sequences only and misses some clones. Where compared with another copy, unresolved V genes explain less than half of these, and the others have no known cause. The V and J calls and the clone size are those of that table, but D and trimming were determined from the DNA. For this sample the table gives some 90,000 clones, of which 89% were detected only once. The ten largest clones represent 5% to 5.5% of the sample.

A remark on this clone: Its antigen is still unknown. The record has no base qualities; no much larger clone is one base away.

From cysteine to phenylalanine, the CDR3 is 15 amino acids long. Here the CDR3 DNA is all that survives: 45 bases in frame from base 1. Compared with germline, V lacks 3 bases and J lacks 2 bases; bases without a gene match: 6. CDR1 GTSNPN and CDR2 SVGIG are derived from the germline V gene (reference sequence). Input material: peripheral blood. Recombination connected TRBV30 to TRBJ1-2; TRBD1 agrees with 10 junctional bases. The TCR comes from a woman of 80 years or more with active COVID-19. The sequence in DNA is TGTGCCTGGAGAACCGGGACAGGGGCGAACTATGGCTACACCTTC. Its amino acids are CAWRTGTGANYGYTF.